This TCR beta chain is from a study of T cell responses to AZD1222 COVID-19 vaccine. Broader study findings: The study found Spike-specific TCR breadth and depth rose after two AZD1222 doses. There were mostly white British donors and more females than males, and clonal diversity was possibly underestimated.

With regard to this clone: Its antigen remains unknown.

Trimming left V 3 bases short and J 9 bases short, with 12 bases between. The germline CDR1 and CDR2 sequences are SGHTA and FQGNSA. The CDR3 spans 14 residues. Method: immunoSEQ multiplex PCR; TCRdb's copy keeps in-frame clones and lacks some. The sample consists of approximately 170,000 clones, 85% to 90% of them appearing once. This TCR was sampled from an adult who received the AZD1222 COVID-19 vaccine. This specimen was peripheral blood, taken 28 days after the second AZD1222 dose. The chain couples TRBV7-2 to TRBJ1-6; TRBD1 might be the D (6 bases). This CDR3 reads CASSFRGGGSPLHF. The CDR3 nucleotides are TGTGCCAGCAGCTTTAGGGGGGGCGGTTCACCCCTCCACTTT.